This TCR beta chain was documented in a study of T cell responses to AZD1222 COVID-19 vaccine. Sequencing used immunoSEQ multiplex PCR; TCRdb keeps in-frame clones, though not all of them. The sample has 140,000 to 150,000 clones; roughly nine tenths are singletons. The material sequenced was peripheral blood, taken on day 0 of AZD1222 vaccination. The origin of this receptor is an adult in good health.

Here the CDR3 DNA reads TGTGCCAGCAGTTACTCGCAGGGGGATGGCACTGAAGCTTTCTTT. It is translated as CASSYSQGDGTEAFF. The chain combines TRBV6-5 with TRBJ1-1, with TRBD1 identical over 7 bases. V shed 0 bases and J 4 bases; nucleotides not matched to a gene: 5. The germline V gene has CDR1 MNHEY and CDR2 SVGAGI. The CDR3 covers 15 residues.